This T cell receptor beta chain was retrieved from a study of cytomegalovirus exposure and HLA in healthy donors. Study context: A later analysis reported the 100 to 150 validation repertoires used the same platform as the roughly 700 first-cohort repertoires.

The donors were in the roughly 120-subject validation cohort, distinct from the roughly 600-subject first cohort. TCRdb's table, derived via immunoSEQ multiplex PCR, lists solely in-frame clones and lacks some. The sample contains about 130,000 clones, about 90% of which appear only once. The CDR3 sequence is 15 residues long. Per germline, CDR1 WNHNN and CDR2 SYGVQD (reference sequence). Germline trimming cut 6 bases from V and 5 bases from J; bases unmatched to any gene: 7. Overall study findings and caveats: The study flagged 150 to 200 TCR beta chains as cytomegalovirus-associated. That first-cohort TCR clusters tended to co-occur in the approximately 110 validation repertoires was found in a later analysis.

With respect to this clone: The antigen is not known.

Sequenced sample: PBMCs. The V call is TRBV10-1, the J call TRBJ2-1, with 10 bases lining up with TRBD1. The clonotype originates from a man aged 25 to 40 in good health and CMV-seronegative. CDR3 loop: CASSNRGTGDNEQFF. The CDR3, as DNA: TGCGCCAGCAGCAACCGGGGGACAGGGGACAATGAGCAGTTCTTC.